These T cell receptor beta chains were read from a single sample in a study of cytomegalovirus exposure and HLA in healthy donors. The data were produced by immunoSEQ multiplex PCR, yet TCRdb's version contains in-frame clones alone and is incomplete. Altogether around 70,000 clones are present, around 95% being singletons, with the ten largest covering roughly 3.3%. Source material: PBMCs. All receptors derive from a man between 18 and 29 years old in good health and CMV-seronegative. Each CDR3 is given with its conserved first and last residue. The order of the fields is D gene, clone size, J gene, V gene, CDR3 DNA, CDR3 protein. A D gene is named only where the DNA matches it firmly. The size entry is marked missing in some rows and otherwise reads once, few, many or a size class.

>-|-|TRBJ2-3|TRBV2
TGTGCCAGCAGTGAGGTAGATCGCACAGATACGCAGTATTTT
CASSEVDRTDTQYF
>TRBD1|once|TRBJ2-5|TRBV7-9
TGTGCCAGCAGCTTCGAATCTTGGGACAGACAAGAGACCCAGTACTTC
CASSFESWDRQETQYF
>-|-|TRBJ2-5|TRBV18
TGTGCCAGCGCCCAGCTACAGGGTAAAGAGACCCAGTACTTC
CASAQLQGKETQYF
>TRBD2|-|TRBJ2-1|TRBV27
TGTGCCAGCAGCCTTGAGGGGACTACATACAATGAGCAGTTCTTC
CASSLEGTTYNEQFF
>TRBD1|-|TRBJ2-6|TRBV27
TGTGCCAGCGGGACAGGGGTAATCTCTGGGGCCAACGTCCTGACTTTC
CASGTGVISGANVLTF
>-|-|TRBJ2-7|TRBV7-6
TGTGCCAGCAGCCCTGACAAATACGAGCAGTACTTC
CASSPDKYEQYF
>TRBD2|-|TRBJ2-3|TRBV7-9
TGTGCCAGCAGCCCACTAGCGGGGGTCACAGATACGCAGTATTTT
CASSPLAGVTDTQYF
>TRBD1|-|TRBJ1-2|TRBV7-8
TGTGCCAGCAGCTTACAGGGGGACGAGGGCTATGGCTACACCTTC
CASSLQGDEGYGYTF
>-|-|TRBJ2-2|TRBV7-3
TGTGCCAGCAGCTCCACGGGTTCCGGGGAGCTGTTTTTT
CASSSTGSGELFF
>TRBD1|-|TRBJ2-1|TRBV28
TGTGCCAGCAGAGCAGGGGGCCTCTACAATGAGCAGTTCTTC
CASRAGGLYNEQFF
>-|-|TRBJ1-1|TRBV19
TGTGCCAGTAGTATAGTGAACGGGAACACTGAAGCTTTCTTC
CASSIVNGNTEAFF
>-|-|TRBJ1-1|TRBV7-9
TGTGCCAGCAGCCAACATGAGGTGGGCACTGAAGCTTTCTTT
CASSQHEVGTEAFF
>TRBD2|-|TRBJ2-1|TRBV19
TGTGCCACCCATAGCGGGGGGGCCGTCGCCGAGCAGTTCTTC
CATHSGGAVAEQFF
>-|-|TRBJ2-2|TRBV5-6
TGTGCCAGCAGCTTTGGGCCCGGCAGGGCGAACACCGGGGAGCTGTTTTTT
CASSFGPGRANTGELFF
>-|-|TRBJ1-1|TRBV9
TGTGCCAGCAGCGTACTCAGGAACACTGAAGCTTTCTTT
CASSVLRNTEAFF
>TRBD1|-|TRBJ2-1|TRBV11-1
TGTGCCAGCAGCTTGCGGGACAGGGTGAATGAGCAGTTCTTC
CASSLRDRVNEQFF
>-|once|TRBJ2-6|TRBV7-7
TGTGCTAGCAGCCCACGGTTGACGGAGATGTCTGGGGCCAACGTCCTGACTTTC
CASSPRLTEMSGANVLTF
>-|-|TRBJ1-2|TRBV6-5
TGTGCCAGCAGTTACGGCGTACAGGGCTATGGCTACACCTTC
CASSYGVQGYGYTF
>-|-|TRBJ1-2|TRBV2
TGTGCCAGCAGTGAAGTGGAGGAACCGCTCTATGGCTACACCTTC
CASSEVEEPLYGYTF
>TRBD1|-|TRBJ2-7|TRBV9
TGTGCCAGCAGCCCGACGGACAGGGGTCATTACTACGAGCAGTACTTC
CASSPTDRGHYYEQYF
>TRBD1|-|TRBJ1-5|TRBV19
TGTGCCACCGCTCGGGGTAGGGGGCCTCAGCCCCAGCATTTT
CATARGRGPQPQHF
>TRBD2|-|TRBJ2-1|TRBV2
TGTGCCAGGGGACTAGCGGGGGGCAATGAGCAGTTCTTC
CARGLAGGNEQFF
>-|once|TRBJ1-2|TRBV4-3
TGCGCCAGCAGCCAAGGGATGGGGCAGGGCTATGGCTACACCTTC
CASSQGMGQGYGYTF
>-|-|TRBJ2-2|TRBV5-1
TGCGCCAGCAGCCCACAGAACACCGGGGAGCTGTTTTTT
CASSPQNTGELFF
>TRBD1|-|TRBJ2-6|TRBV7-9
TGTGCCAGCAGCACCCGGGACAGGGGACCTGGGGCCAACGTCCTGACTTTC
CASSTRDRGPGANVLTF
>-|once|TRBJ1-6|TRBV30
TGTGCCTGGACCACACTAAGAACGTTCAAAGACAATTCACCCCTCCACTTT
CAWTTLRTFKDNSPLHF
>-|-|TRBJ1-4|TRBV15
TGTGCCACCAGCAGAGAGAGTAGTCTTAATGAAAAACTGTTTTTT
CATSRESSLNEKLFF
>TRBD1|-|TRBJ1-2|TRBV27
TGTGCCAGCAGTTCGACGGGACAGTTATATGGCTACACCTTC
CASSSTGQLYGYTF
>TRBD1|-|TRBJ2-7|TRBV19
TGTGCCAGTAGTAGCCGGACAGGCTCCTACGAGCAGTACTTC
CASSSRTGSYEQYF
>-|-|TRBJ1-1|TRBV7-2
TGTGCCAGCAGCTTAGACAGGGTGAGCACTGAAGCTTTCTTT
CASSLDRVSTEAFF
>-|-|TRBJ2-3|TRBV15
TGTGCCACCAGCGGGGGGGCTAGCAGCACAGATACGCAGTATTTT
CATSGGASSTDTQYF
>-|-|TRBJ1-1|TRBV4-1
TGCGCCAGCAGCCAAGTTCAGGGCAACACTGAAGCTTTCTTT
CASSQVQGNTEAFF
>TRBD1|-|TRBJ2-6|TRBV27
TGTGCCAGCAGTCGGGTGAGGACAGGGCCAGCCGGGGCCAACGTCCTGACTTTC
CASSRVRTGPAGANVLTF
>TRBD1|-|TRBJ1-2|TRBV5-8
TGTGCCAGCAGCCCGCTCCAGGGGGCACCTATCTATGGCTACACCTTC
CASSPLQGAPIYGYTF
>TRBD1|-|TRBJ1-5|TRBV30
TGTGCCTGGGGGCCGGGACAGGGTATTCGTCCCCAGCATTTT
CAWGPGQGIRPQHF
>-|-|TRBJ2-1|TRBV29-1
TGCAGCGTTGGTCCCGGGACATCCTACAATGAGCAGTTCTTC
CSVGPGTSYNEQFF
>-|-|TRBJ1-1|TRBV27
TGTGCCAGCAGTTTGGGGCAGGTGAACACTGAAGCTTTCTTT
CASSLGQVNTEAFF
>-|-|TRBJ1-4|TRBV27
TGTGCCAGCAGCCCGGGAGTCGGGGATCCTAATGAAAAACTGTTTTTT
CASSPGVGDPNEKLFF
>-|-|TRBJ2-5|TRBV5-4
TGTGCCAGCAGCTTGTCAGAACAAGAGACCCAGTACTTC
CASSLSEQETQYF
>-|-|TRBJ1-2|TRBV7-2
TGTGCCAGCAGCCCTAGTATTCTCTATGGCTACACCTTC
CASSPSILYGYTF
>-|once|TRBJ2-7|TRBV4-1
TGCGCCAGCAGCCAAGCCTTGCGAGGATTAGACGAGCAGTACTTC
CASSQALRGLDEQYF
>-|-|TRBJ1-1|TRBV13
TGTGCCAGCAGCTTGCCCCTCACAGGGAAGGGCACTGAAGCTTTCTTT
CASSLPLTGKGTEAFF
>TRBD2|-|TRBJ2-3|TRBV9
TGTGCCAGCAGCCAGGGACTAGCGGGGGGCCCAGATACGCAGTATTTT
CASSQGLAGGPDTQYF
>TRBD1|once|TRBJ1-6|TRBV7-2
TGTGCCAGCAGCTTTGGAACAGGGGCTTCACCCCTCCACTTT
CASSFGTGASPLHF
>-|-|TRBJ1-1|TRBV12-5
TGTGCTAGTGGTTTGCTCAACAGGGAACCTTTCTTT
CASGLLNREPFF